This TCR beta chain originates from a study of cytomegalovirus exposure and HLA in healthy donors. V trimming: 5 bases; J trimming: 8 bases; junction bases outside the gene matches: 9. Germline CDR1 is SEHNR and CDR2 is FQNEAQ (reference sequence). This CDR3 spans 15 amino acids. Comments on this clone: Its specificity is not known.

The PCR was carried out with 60 Vbeta primers and 13 Jbeta primers. This table comes from immunoSEQ multiplex PCR, and its TCRdb copy is limited to in-frame clones, with some not included. This table holds some 110,000 clones, more than 65% found once. Study observations and caveats: DRB1 had the most TCR associations and HLA-C the fewest, a later analysis found, with rates varying by HLA locus.

Likely unrecorded immune exposures existed in these nominally healthy donors. This receptor was identified in a man aged 40-50 years in good health and CMV-seropositive. The chain carries TRBV7-9 and TRBJ2-1, with 10 bases lining up with TRBD2. The sequenced material came from PBMCs. The CDR3 DNA sequence: TGTGCCAGCAGCCGAGTAAGCGGGAGGGCCCATGAGCAGTTCTTC. Translating gives CASSRVSGRAHEQFF.